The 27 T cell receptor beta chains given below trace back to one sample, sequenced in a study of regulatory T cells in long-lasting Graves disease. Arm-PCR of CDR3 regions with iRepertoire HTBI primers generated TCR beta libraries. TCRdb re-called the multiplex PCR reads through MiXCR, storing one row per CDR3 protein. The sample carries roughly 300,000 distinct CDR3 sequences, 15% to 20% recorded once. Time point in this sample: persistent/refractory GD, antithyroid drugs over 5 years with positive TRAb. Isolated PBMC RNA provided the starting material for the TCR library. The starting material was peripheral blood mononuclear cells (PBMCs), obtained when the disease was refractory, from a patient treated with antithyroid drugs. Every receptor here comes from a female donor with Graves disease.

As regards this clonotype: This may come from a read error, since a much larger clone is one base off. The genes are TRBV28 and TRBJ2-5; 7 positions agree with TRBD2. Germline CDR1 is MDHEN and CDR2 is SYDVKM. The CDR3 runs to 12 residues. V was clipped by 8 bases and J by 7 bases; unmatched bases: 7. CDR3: CASQGSGGTQYF. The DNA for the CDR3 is TGTGCCAGCCAGGGATCGGGGGGGACCCAGTACTTC.

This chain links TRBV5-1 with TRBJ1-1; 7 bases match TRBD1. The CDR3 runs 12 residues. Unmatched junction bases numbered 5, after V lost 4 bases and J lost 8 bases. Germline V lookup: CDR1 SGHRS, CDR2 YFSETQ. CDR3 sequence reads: CASSTRDSEAFF. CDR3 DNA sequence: TGCGCCAGCAGCACTAGGGACAGCGAAGCTTTCTTT.

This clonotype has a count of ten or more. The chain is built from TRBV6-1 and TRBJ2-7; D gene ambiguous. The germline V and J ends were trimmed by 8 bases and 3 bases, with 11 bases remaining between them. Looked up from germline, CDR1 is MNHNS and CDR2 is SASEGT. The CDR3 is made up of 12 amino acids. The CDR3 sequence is CASGPEYYEQYF. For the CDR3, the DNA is TGTGCCAGCGGCCCCGAGTACTACGAGCAGTACTTC.

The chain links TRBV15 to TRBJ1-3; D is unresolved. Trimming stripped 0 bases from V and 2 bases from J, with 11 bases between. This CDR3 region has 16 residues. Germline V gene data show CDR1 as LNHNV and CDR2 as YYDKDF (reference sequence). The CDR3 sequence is CATSRDQRGPGNTIYF. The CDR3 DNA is TGTGCCACCAGCAGAGATCAACGAGGGCCTGGAAACACCATATATTTT. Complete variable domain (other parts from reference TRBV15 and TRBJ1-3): DAMVIQNPRYQVTQFGKPVTLSCSQTLNHNVMYWYQQKSSQAPKLLFHYYDKDFNNEADTPDNFQSRRPNTSFCFLDIRSPGLGDTAMYLCATSRDQRGPGNTIYFGEGSWLTVV.

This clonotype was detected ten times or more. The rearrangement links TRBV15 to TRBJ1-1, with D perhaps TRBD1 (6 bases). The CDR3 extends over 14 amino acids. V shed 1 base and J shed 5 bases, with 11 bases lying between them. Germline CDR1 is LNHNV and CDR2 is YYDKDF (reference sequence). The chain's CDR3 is CATSRAGGVTEAFF. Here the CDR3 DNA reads TGTGCCACCAGCAGAGCGGGGGGCGTTACTGAAGCTTTCTTT.

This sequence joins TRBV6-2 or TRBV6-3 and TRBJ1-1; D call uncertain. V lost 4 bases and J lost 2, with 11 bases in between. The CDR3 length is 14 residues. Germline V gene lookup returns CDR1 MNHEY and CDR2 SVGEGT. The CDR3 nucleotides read TGTGCCAGCAGTTTATTCACAGTTAACACTGAAGCTTTCTTT. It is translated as CASSLFTVNTEAFF.

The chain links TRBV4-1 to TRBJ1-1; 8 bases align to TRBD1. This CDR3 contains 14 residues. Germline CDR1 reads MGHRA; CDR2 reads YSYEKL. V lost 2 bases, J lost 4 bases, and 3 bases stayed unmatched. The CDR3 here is CASSQQGASTEAFF. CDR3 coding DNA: TGCGCCAGCAGCCAACAGGGGGCGAGCACTGAAGCTTTCTTT.

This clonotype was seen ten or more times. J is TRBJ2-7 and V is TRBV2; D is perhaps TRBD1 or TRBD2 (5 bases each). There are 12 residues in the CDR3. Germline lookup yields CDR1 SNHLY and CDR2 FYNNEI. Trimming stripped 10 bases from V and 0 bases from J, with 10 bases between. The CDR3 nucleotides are TGTGCCACCGGGACGGACTCCTACGAGCAGTACTTC. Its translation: CATGTDSYEQYF.

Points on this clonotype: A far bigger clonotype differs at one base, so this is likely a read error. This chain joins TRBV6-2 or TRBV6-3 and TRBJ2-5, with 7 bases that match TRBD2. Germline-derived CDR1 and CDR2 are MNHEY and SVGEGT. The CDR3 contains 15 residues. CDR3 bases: TGTGCCAGCAGTTCTCGGGCGGGAGTACGTGAGACCCAGTGCTTC. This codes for CASSSRAGVRETQCF.

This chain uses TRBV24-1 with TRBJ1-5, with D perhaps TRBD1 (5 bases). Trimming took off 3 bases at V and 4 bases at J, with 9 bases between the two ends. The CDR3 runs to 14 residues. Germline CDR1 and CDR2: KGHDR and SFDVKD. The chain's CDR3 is CATSDTGGNQPQHF. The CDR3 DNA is TGTGCCACCAGTGATACAGGTGGTAATCAGCCCCAGCATTTT.

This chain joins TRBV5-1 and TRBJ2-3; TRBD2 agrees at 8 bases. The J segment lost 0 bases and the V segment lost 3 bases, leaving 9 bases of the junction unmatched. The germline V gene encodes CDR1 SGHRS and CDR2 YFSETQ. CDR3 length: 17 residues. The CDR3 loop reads CASSSRASGLSTDTQYF. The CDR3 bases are TGCGCCAGCAGCTCGAGGGCTAGCGGGTTAAGCACAGATACGCAGTATTTT.

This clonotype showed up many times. The CDR3 sequence is CASTLGRGYTF. In nucleotides, the CDR3 is TGTGCCAGCACACTCGGGCGAGGCTACACCTTC. This rearrangement joins TRBV12-3 or TRBV12-4 to TRBJ1-2; unclear D gene. This CDR3 is 11 amino acids long. Deletions cut 7 bases from V and 8 bases from J, with 11 bases between.

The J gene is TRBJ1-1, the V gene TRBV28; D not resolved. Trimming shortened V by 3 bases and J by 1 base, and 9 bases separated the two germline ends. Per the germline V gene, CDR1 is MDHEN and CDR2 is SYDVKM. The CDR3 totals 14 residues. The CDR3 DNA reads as TGTGCCAGCAGTTTTTCTGGACGGAACACTGAAGCTTTCTTT. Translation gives CASSFSGRNTEAFF.

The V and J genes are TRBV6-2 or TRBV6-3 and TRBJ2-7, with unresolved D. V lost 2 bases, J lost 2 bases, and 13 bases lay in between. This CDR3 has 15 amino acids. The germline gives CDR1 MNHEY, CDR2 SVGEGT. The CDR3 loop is CASSYGQNGPYEQYF. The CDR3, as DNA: TGTGCCAGCAGTTACGGGCAGAATGGCCCCTACGAGCAGTACTTC.

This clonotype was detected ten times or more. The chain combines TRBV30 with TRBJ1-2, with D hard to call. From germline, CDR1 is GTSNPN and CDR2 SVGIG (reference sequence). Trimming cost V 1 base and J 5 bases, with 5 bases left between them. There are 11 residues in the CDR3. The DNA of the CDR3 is TGTGCCTGGAGTGGAGCATATGGCTACACCTTC. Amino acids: CAWSGAYGYTF.

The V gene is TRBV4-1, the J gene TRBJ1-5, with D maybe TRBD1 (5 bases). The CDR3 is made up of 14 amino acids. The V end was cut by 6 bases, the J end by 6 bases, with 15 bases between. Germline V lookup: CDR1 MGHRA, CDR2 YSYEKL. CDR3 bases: TGCGCCAGCAGACACGTGGGGGGAGGTCAGCCCCAGCATTTT. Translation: CASRHVGGGQPQHF.

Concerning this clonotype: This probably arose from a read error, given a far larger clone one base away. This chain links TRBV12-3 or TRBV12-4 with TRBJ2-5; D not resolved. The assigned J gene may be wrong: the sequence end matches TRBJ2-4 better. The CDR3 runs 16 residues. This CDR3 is CASSAGYSVLGTIQYF. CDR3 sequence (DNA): TGTGCCAGCAGTGCCGGCTACTCGGTGTTAGGAACCATTCAGTACTTC.

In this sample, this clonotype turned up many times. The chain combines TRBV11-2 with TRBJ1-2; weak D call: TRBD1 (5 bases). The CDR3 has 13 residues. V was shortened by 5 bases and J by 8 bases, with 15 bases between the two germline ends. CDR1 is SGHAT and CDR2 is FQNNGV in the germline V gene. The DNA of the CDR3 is TGTGCCAGCAGCCTTGGGGGACTCAGCGGCTACACCTTC. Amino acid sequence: CASSLGGLSGYTF.

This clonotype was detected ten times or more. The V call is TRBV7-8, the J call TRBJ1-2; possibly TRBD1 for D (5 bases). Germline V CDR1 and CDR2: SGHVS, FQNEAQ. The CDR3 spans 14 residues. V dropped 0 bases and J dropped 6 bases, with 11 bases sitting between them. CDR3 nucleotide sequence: TGTGCCAGCAGCTTAGCGGGGGGAGCCGATGGCTACACCTTC. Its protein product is CASSLAGGADGYTF.

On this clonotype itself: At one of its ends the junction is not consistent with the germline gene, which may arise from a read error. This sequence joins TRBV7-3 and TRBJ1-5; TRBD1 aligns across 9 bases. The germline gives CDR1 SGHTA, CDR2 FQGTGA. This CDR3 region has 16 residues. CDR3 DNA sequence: TGTGTCAGCAGCTTAGAATGGACAGGGGCCTCGGAGCCCCAGCATTTT. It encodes CVSSLEWTGASEPQHF.

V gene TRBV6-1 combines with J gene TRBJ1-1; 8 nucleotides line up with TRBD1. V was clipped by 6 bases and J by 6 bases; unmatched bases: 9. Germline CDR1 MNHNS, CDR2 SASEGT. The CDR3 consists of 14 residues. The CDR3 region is CASSSQRQGSEAFF. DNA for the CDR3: TGTGCCAGCAGCAGCCAGAGACAGGGGTCTGAAGCTTTCTTT.

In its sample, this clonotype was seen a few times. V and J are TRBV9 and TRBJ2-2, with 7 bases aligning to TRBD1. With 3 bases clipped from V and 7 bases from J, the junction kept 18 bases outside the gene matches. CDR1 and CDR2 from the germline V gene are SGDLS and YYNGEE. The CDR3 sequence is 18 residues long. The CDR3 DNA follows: TGTGCCAGCAGCGCCCGGGGTGTCGAGGGGGCGCGAGGCGGGGAGCTGTTTTTT. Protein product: CASSARGVEGARGGELFF. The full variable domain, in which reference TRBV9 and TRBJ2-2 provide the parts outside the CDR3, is DSGVTQTPKHLITATGQRVTLRCSPRSGDLSVYWYQQSLDQGLQFLIQYYNGEERAKGNILERFSAQQFPDLHSELNLSSLELGDSALYFCASSARGVEGARGGELFFGEGSRLTVL.

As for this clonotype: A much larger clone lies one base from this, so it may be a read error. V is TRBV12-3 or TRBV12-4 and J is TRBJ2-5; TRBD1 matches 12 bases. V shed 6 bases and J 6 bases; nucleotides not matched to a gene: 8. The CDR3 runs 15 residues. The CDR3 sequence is CASSPGTGGAKTQYF. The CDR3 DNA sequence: TGTGCCAGCAGCCCCGGGACAGGGGGCGCAAAGACCCAGTACTTC.

The CDR3 sequence is CASSLESGAEQFF. The CDR3 nucleotides read TGTGCCAGCAGCTTAGAATCAGGGGCTGAGCAGTTCTTC. The chain recombines TRBV7-6 with TRBJ2-1; maybe TRBD1 (6 bases). This CDR3 has 13 residues. The germline V gene encodes CDR1 SGHVS and CDR2 FNYEAQ. Trimming shortened V by 1 base and J by 9 bases, and 10 bases separated the two germline ends.

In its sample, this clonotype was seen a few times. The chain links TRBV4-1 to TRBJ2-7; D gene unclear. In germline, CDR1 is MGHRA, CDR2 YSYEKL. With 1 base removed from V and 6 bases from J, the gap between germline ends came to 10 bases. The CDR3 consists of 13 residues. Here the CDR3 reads CASSQVPGFEQYF. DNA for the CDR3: TGCGCCAGCAGCCAAGTACCTGGTTTCGAGCAGTACTTC.

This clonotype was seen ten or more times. As DNA, the CDR3 is TGTGCCAGCAGCTTGGGTATCAACAACTATGGCTACACCTTC. It translates to CASSLGINNYGYTF. The chain combines TRBV7-9 with TRBJ1-2, with D unclear. With 3 bases removed from V and 2 bases from J, the gap between germline ends came to 10 bases. Germline V gives CDR1 SEHNR, CDR2 FQNEAQ (reference sequence). CDR3 length equals 14 residues.

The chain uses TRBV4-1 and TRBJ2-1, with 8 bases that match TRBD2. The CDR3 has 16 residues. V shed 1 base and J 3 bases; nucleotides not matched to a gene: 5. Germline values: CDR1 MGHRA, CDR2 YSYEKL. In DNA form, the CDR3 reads TGCGCCAGCAGCCAAGGTAGCAGCGGGAGCTACAATGAGCAGTTCTTC. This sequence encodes CASSQGSSGSYNEQFF.